Listed below are T cell receptor beta chains from one sample, sequenced in a study of shared clonotypes between healthy human individuals. The repertoire was sequenced with immunoSEQ multiplex PCR; TCRdb's copy has only in-frame clones and lacks some. Found here are 1,500,000 or so clones, roughly 97% of them singletons; the top ten hold about 1%. Material for sequencing was naive CD4+ T cells sorted from blood. Receptors originate from a man aged 25 to 45 in good health. The CDR3 runs from the conserved cysteine through the conserved F or W. The order of the fields is D gene, V gene, clone size, J gene, CDR3 protein, CDR3 DNA. A D gene is named only where the DNA matches it firmly. A clone size is listed for some rows: how often the clone was seen (once, few, many), or a class if it is expanded.

>TRBD2|TRBV11-2|-|TRBJ2-3
CASSKRTRADTQYF
TGTGCCAGCAGCAAAAGGACTAGGGCCGATACGCAGTATTTT
>-|TRBV25-1|-|TRBJ1-4
CATSDLHRTNEKLFF
TGTGCCACAAGTGACCTCCACCGAACTAATGAAAAACTGTTTTTT
>-|TRBV28|-|TRBJ2-7
CASSAFGSRLPPYEQYF
TGTGCCAGCAGTGCTTTCGGTTCGCGGTTGCCCCCCTACGAGCAGTACTTC
>-|TRBV28|-|TRBJ1-2
CASSLRSIRNYGYTF
TGTGCCAGCAGTTTAAGATCCATTAGAAACTATGGCTACACCTTC
>-|TRBV19|-|TRBJ2-7
CASRSQGRSYEQYF
TGTGCCAGTAGATCTCAGGGGAGGTCTTACGAGCAGTACTTC
>-|TRBV5-1|-|TRBJ1-1
CASSLLPASSTNTEAFF
TGCGCCAGCAGCTTGCTACCAGCCTCGTCCACGAACACTGAAGCTTTCTTT
>TRBD2|TRBV6-5|-|TRBJ2-1
CASSYSSGSSYNEQFF
TGTGCCAGCAGTTACTCTAGCGGGAGTTCCTACAATGAGCAGTTCTTC
>TRBD2|TRBV5-1|once|TRBJ2-1
CASSRSGSSYNEQFF
TGCGCCAGCAGCCGTAGCGGGAGCTCCTACAATGAGCAGTTCTTC
>-|TRBV5-1|-|TRBJ1-1
CASSLATGDNTEAFF
TGCGCCAGCAGCTTGGCGACAGGAGACAACACTGAAGCTTTCTTT
>-|TRBV6-1|-|TRBJ2-5
CASSDGVAVTQYF
TGTGCCAGCAGTGACGGGGTGGCAGTGACCCAGTACTTC
>TRBD2|TRBV9|-|TRBJ2-5
CASSVGAGEETQYF
TGTGCCAGCAGCGTAGGCGCGGGGGAAGAGACCCAGTACTTC
>TRBD2|TRBV5-4|-|TRBJ2-3
CASSPGSGRGGTDTQYF
TGTGCCAGCAGCCCAGGCAGCGGGAGAGGGGGCACAGATACGCAGTATTTT
>TRBD2|TRBV5-1|-|TRBJ2-1
CASHREGRNEQFF
TGCGCCAGCCATCGGGAGGGCCGGAATGAGCAGTTCTTC
>-|TRBV29-1|-|TRBJ2-7
CSGLRNYEQYF
TGCAGCGGACTAAGAAACTACGAGCAGTACTTC
>TRBD1|TRBV27|-|TRBJ2-7
CASSLLGTGNGEQYF
TGTGCCAGCAGTTTACTCGGGACAGGGAATGGCGAGCAGTACTTC
>-|TRBV11-2|-|TRBJ2-3
CASSLGDVAPDTQYF
TGTGCCAGCAGCTTAGGGGATGTAGCGCCGGATACGCAGTATTTT
>-|TRBV28|once|TRBJ1-4
CASSLAGNDEKLFF
TGTGCCAGCAGTTTAGCTGGGAACGATGAAAAACTGTTTTTT
>-|TRBV29-1|-|TRBJ1-1
CSVEAVGDKGPEAFF
TGCAGCGTTGAAGCAGTTGGGGACAAGGGGCCTGAAGCTTTCTTT
>-|TRBV12-5|-|TRBJ1-5
CASAMGAGTYSNQPQHF
TGTGCTAGTGCCATGGGGGCAGGGACTTATAGCAATCAGCCCCAGCATTTT
>TRBD2|TRBV27|once|TRBJ2-1
CASSISGSDNEQFF
TGTGCCAGCAGTATTAGCGGGTCTGACAATGAGCAGTTCTTC
>-|TRBV5-1|-|TRBJ2-7
CASRPGTDRYEQYF
TGCGCCAGCAGGCCCGGGACCGACCGCTACGAGCAGTACTTC
>-|TRBV6-4|once|TRBJ1-2
CASSHQGSGYTF
TGTGCCAGCAGCCATCAGGGTAGCGGCTACACCTTC
>-|TRBV5-1|-|TRBJ2-5
CASSLGTTSGETQYF
TGCGCCAGCAGCTTGGGGACGACCTCCGGCGAGACCCAGTACTTC
>-|TRBV5-1|-|TRBJ1-1
CASSLVRGRGMNTEAFF
TGCGCCAGCAGCTTGGTCCGAGGAAGGGGGATGAACACTGAAGCTTTCTTT
>TRBD2|TRBV11-2|-|TRBJ2-7
CASSPGLANYEQYF
TGTGCCAGCAGCCCCGGACTAGCGAACTACGAGCAGTACTTC
>-|TRBV30|-|TRBJ2-1
CAWNIGGIEQFF
TGTGCCTGGAATATAGGTGGAATTGAGCAGTTCTTC
>-|TRBV5-6|-|TRBJ2-1
CASSLNYNEQFF
TGTGCCAGCAGCTTGAACTACAATGAGCAGTTCTTC
>-|TRBV5-4|-|TRBJ1-1
CASTRGGTTEAFF
TGTGCCAGCACTCGGGGGGGGACCACTGAAGCTTTCTTT
>TRBD2|TRBV7-2|-|TRBJ2-3
CASSKPGLAGSGTDTQYF
TGTGCCAGCAGCAAACCGGGACTAGCGGGATCGGGCACAGATACGCAGTATTTT
>-|TRBV29-1|-|TRBJ1-4
CSVLPGGLGEKLFF
TGCAGCGTACTACCGGGGGGGCTTGGAGAAAAACTGTTTTTT
>-|TRBV21-1|few|TRBJ1-5
CASSKVPGSNQPQHF
TGTGCCAGCAGCAAAGTCCCCGGTAGCAATCAGCCCCAGCATTTT
>-|TRBV7-2|-|TRBJ2-5
CASSLVGTQVETQYF
TGTGCCAGCAGCTTAGTAGGCACCCAAGTGGAGACCCAGTACTTC
>-|TRBV15|-|TRBJ2-7
CATSRVDGSYEQYF
TGTGCCACCAGCAGAGTGGACGGATCTTACGAGCAGTACTTC
>-|TRBV5-5|-|TRBJ1-3
CASSSVPLSGNTIYF
TGTGCCAGCAGTTCCGTTCCGCTCTCTGGAAACACCATATATTTT
>TRBD2|TRBV6-6|-|TRBJ2-1
CASRYYQGGAYNEQFF
TGTGCCAGCAGATACTATCAGGGAGGGGCCTACAATGAGCAGTTCTTC
>-|TRBV5-6|-|TRBJ2-7
CASSLGSREYF
TGTGCCAGCAGCTTAGGATCGAGGGAGTACTTC
>-|TRBV5-1|-|TRBJ2-7
CASSLAPGLITYEQYF
TGCGCCAGCAGCTTGGCTCCTGGGCTGATAACCTACGAGCAGTACTTC
>TRBD2|TRBV5-1|-|TRBJ2-7
CASSFGLAGGPIEQYF
TGCGCCAGCAGCTTCGGACTAGCGGGAGGGCCGATCGAGCAGTACTTC
>-|TRBV7-9|few|TRBJ2-7
CASSPGQTYEQYF
TGTGCCAGCAGCCCTGGACAGACCTACGAGCAGTACTTC
>-|TRBV5-5|-|TRBJ1-2
CASSLGAYANYGYTF
TGTGCCAGCAGCTTGGGAGCCTACGCAAACTATGGCTACACCTTC
>TRBD1|TRBV5-1|few|TRBJ1-1
CASRATGHTEAFF
TGCGCCAGCAGGGCGACAGGGCACACTGAAGCTTTCTTT
>-|TRBV28|-|TRBJ1-4
CASSYVGPRGKLFF
TGTGCCAGCAGTTACGTGGGGCCTCGGGGAAAACTGTTTTTT
>TRBD2|TRBV29-1|-|TRBJ2-1
CSVESSGSSYNEQFF
TGCAGCGTTGAGTCTAGCGGGAGCTCCTACAATGAGCAGTTCTTC
>-|TRBV4-1|-|TRBJ2-7
CASSQVGAVQYF
TGCGCCAGCAGCCAGGTAGGGGCGGTGCAGTACTTC
>TRBD2|TRBV27|-|TRBJ2-7
CASSPQRPGLAGGEQYF
TGTGCCAGCAGTCCACAACGCCCGGGACTAGCGGGAGGCGAGCAGTACTTC
>-|TRBV29-1|-|TRBJ2-5
CSVERGRGETQYF
TGCAGCGTTGAGCGGGGTAGGGGAGAGACCCAGTACTTC
>-|TRBV6-1|-|TRBJ1-4
CASSNRGYNEKLFF
TGTGCCAGTAGTAATAGGGGTTACAATGAAAAACTGTTTTTT
>-|TRBV7-8|-|TRBJ2-7
CASSRGLSYEQYF
TGTGCCAGCAGCCGTGGACTGAGCTACGAGCAGTACTTC
>-|TRBV9|-|TRBJ2-2
CASSVATSTGELFF
TGTGCCAGCAGCGTAGCCACTTCGACCGGGGAGCTGTTTTTT
>TRBD1|TRBV28|-|TRBJ1-2
CASEDRGVGGYTF
TGTGCCAGCGAAGACAGGGGAGTAGGTGGCTACACCTTC
>-|TRBV11-3|-|TRBJ2-2
CASSVRSTGELFF
TGTGCCAGCAGCGTCCGTTCCACCGGGGAGCTGTTTTTT